This T cell receptor beta chain was obtained from a study of OX40 agonist ivuxolimab in advanced cancers. Study-level information: From 23 to 79 years was the age range, with a mean of roughly 64 years, and 65% to 90% were male. Two cutaneous melanoma patients and one hepatocellular carcinoma patient, three in all, had partial responses. Study-wide results and limits: Fewer expanded clones were found on average in CD4+ than in CD8+ T cells.

Concerning this clone: Its antigen is unknown.

Trimming cost V 5 bases and J 1 base; bases outside gene matches: 7. The CDR3 contains 15 residues. Germline V gene lookup returns CDR1 MGHRA and CDR2 YSYEKL. Assay: immunoSEQ multiplex PCR; the TCRdb copy retains only in-frame clones and omits some. Of 65,000 to 90,000 clones in the sample, approximately 90% were seen once. The V gene is TRBV4-1, the J gene TRBJ1-1; 7 bases are shared with TRBD1. This receptor was identified in an adult with an advanced solid tumor such as melanoma, head and neck, liver or kidney cancer. This specimen was CD4+ or CD8+ T cells sorted from blood, taken in a trial of the OX40 agonist ivuxolimab. The chain's CDR3 is CASSVPTGENTEAFF. CDR3 DNA sequence: TGCGCCAGCAGCGTCCCAACAGGGGAGAACACTGAAGCTTTCTTT.